The 27 T cell receptor beta chains given below trace back to one sample, sequenced in a study of control samples from healthy donors and cancer patients. The method was immunoSEQ multiplex PCR; TCRdb's version includes in-frame clones alone and lacks a portion of them. Of about 83,000 clones listed, 90% to 95% are singletons. What was sequenced was blood. These receptors came from a man in his fifties or sixties in good health.

The V and J genes are TRBV9 and TRBJ2-5; possibly TRBD1 for D (6 bases). V lost 0 bases to trimming and J lost 5 bases, with 11 bases between them. The germline CDR1 and CDR2 sequences are SGDLS and YYNGEE. The CDR3 covers 14 residues. Written as DNA, the CDR3 is TGTGCCAGCAGCGTAGATCCGAGGGGGGAGACCCAGTACTTC. Translation: CASSVDPRGETQYF.

V usage is TRBV7-2 and J usage is TRBJ2-7, with D uncertain. Trimming removed 3 bases from V and 6 bases from J, with 15 bases in between. From germline, CDR1 is SGHTA and CDR2 FQGNSA. This CDR3 region has 14 residues. The CDR3 sequence: CASSFGDRGSEQYF. CDR3 sequence (DNA): TGTGCCAGCAGCTTTGGGGATCGAGGTTCCGAGCAGTACTTC.

The V gene is TRBV12-3 or TRBV12-4, the J gene TRBJ2-5; D uncertain. There are 11 residues in the CDR3. Trimming cost V 6 bases and J 7 bases, with 9 bases left between them. The CDR3 coding sequence is TGTGCCAGCAGGGGCATGGGGACCCAGTACTTC. It encodes CASRGMGTQYF.

This rearrangement joins TRBV7-9 to TRBJ1-4; weak D call: TRBD1 (5 bases). In germline, CDR1 is SEHNR, CDR2 FQNEAQ (reference sequence). Trimming shortened V by 2 bases and J by 7 bases, and 11 bases separated the two germline ends. This CDR3 contains 14 residues. CDR3 DNA: TGTGCCAGCAGCTTAACAGGCTTAGGTGAAAAACTGTTTTTT. This encodes CASSLTGLGEKLFF.

The J gene is TRBJ1-6, the V gene TRBV6-5; D perhaps matches TRBD1 (6 bases). CDR1 and CDR2 (germline): MNHEY, SVGAGI. This CDR3 is 15 amino acids long. The germline V and J ends were trimmed by 6 bases and 9 bases, with 18 bases remaining between them. The CDR3 sequence is CASRTETGFGSPLHF. The CDR3 DNA follows: TGTGCCAGCAGGACAGAAACAGGGTTCGGTTCACCCCTCCACTTT.

This chain links TRBV6-5 with TRBJ1-5, with D unclear. Germline V lookup: CDR1 MNHEY, CDR2 SVGAGI. Trimming pared 8 bases from V and 0 bases from J, leaving 11 bases between. CDR3 length equals 14 residues. CDR3 DNA sequence: TGTGCCAGCGGGAAGAAATATAGCAATCAGCCCCAGCATTTT. Translating gives CASGKKYSNQPQHF.

The chain joins TRBV10-3 to TRBJ1-2, with 8 bases aligning to TRBD1. The CDR3 loop spans 12 amino acids. Germline-derived CDR1 and CDR2 are ENHRY and SYGVKD. J lost 2 bases, V lost 10 bases, and 3 bases had no gene match. The CDR3 bases are TGTGCCACATGGACAGGGAACTATGGCTACACCTTC. This translates into CATWTGNYGYTF.

The genes are TRBV5-1 and TRBJ1-2; tentative D call: TRBD1 (6 bases). The CDR3 is 17 residues long. Germline values: CDR1 SGHRS, CDR2 YFSETQ. V gave up 3 bases and J gave up 0 bases, with 18 bases separating them. CDR3 loop: CASSSGTLTLANYGYTF. CDR3 sequence (DNA): TGCGCCAGCAGCTCCGGGACACTGACCTTAGCTAACTATGGCTACACCTTC.

This clone was seen only once. The chain links TRBV6-5 to TRBJ1-2, with 7 bases lining up with TRBD1. The length of the CDR3 is 11 residues. V dropped 6 bases and J dropped 10; count of bases not matched to a gene: 5. CDR1 is MNHEY and CDR2 is SVGAGI in the germline V gene. CDR3: CASRQGIDYTF. CDR3 coding DNA: TGTGCCAGCAGACAGGGGATTGACTACACCTTC.

The genes are TRBV15 and TRBJ2-3, with D possibly matching TRBD1 (5 bases). This CDR3 spans 16 amino acids. The germline CDR1 and CDR2 sequences are LNHNV and YYDKDF (reference sequence). Trimming took off 0 bases at V and 2 bases at J, with 12 bases between the two ends. The CDR3 DNA follows: TGTGCCACCAGCAGAGATAGGGGTTTTTTCACAGATACGCAGTATTTT. Its protein is CATSRDRGFFTDTQYF.

V is TRBV13 and J is TRBJ1-6; D is uncertain. The ends were cut back, 6 bases at V and 7 bases at J, with 7 bases in the middle. The CDR3 sequence is 12 residues long. Germline V gene sequence: CDR1 PRHDT, CDR2 FYEKMQ (reference sequence). The CDR3 DNA is TGTGCCAGCAGTCTGAGAAATTCACCCCTCCACTTT. This codes for CASSLRNSPLHF. Filled out from reference TRBV13 and TRBJ1-6, the complete variable domain reads AAGVIQSPRHLIKEKRETATLKCYPIPRHDTVYWYQQGPGQDPQFLISFYEKMQSDKGSIPDRFSAQQFSDYHSELNMSSLELGDSALYFCASSLRNSPLHFGNGTRLTVT.

The chain joins TRBV5-1 to TRBJ1-2; 8 bases map to TRBD1. CDR1 and CDR2 (germline): SGHRS, YFSETQ. The CDR3 covers 13 residues. With 7 bases clipped from V and 3 bases from J, the junction kept 5 bases outside the gene matches. The CDR3 reads CASALTGDYGYTF. In nucleotides, the CDR3 is TGCGCCAGCGCACTGACAGGGGACTATGGCTACACCTTC.

This clone is labeled medium-sized. The CDR3 spells CASSSQTGDNQPQHF. As DNA, the CDR3 is TGTGCCAGCAGCTCGCAGACAGGCGACAATCAGCCCCAGCATTTT. V gene TRBV7-2 combines with J gene TRBJ1-5; tentatively, D is TRBD1 (6 bases). The V and J ends lost 4 bases and 3 bases respectively, with 13 bases between them. The V gene's germline CDR1 is SGHTA and CDR2 FQGNSA. CDR3 length equals 15 residues.

Only one count was recorded for this clone. This chain links TRBV30 with TRBJ1-1; D unclear. V lost 3 bases and J lost 1, with 18 bases in between. The CDR3 consists of 16 residues. Looked up from germline, CDR1 is GTSNPN and CDR2 is SVGIG (reference sequence). This chain's CDR3 is CAWRGMGWQANTEAFF. DNA of the CDR3: TGTGCCTGGAGAGGTATGGGATGGCAGGCGAACACTGAAGCTTTCTTT.

The chain couples TRBV5-6 to TRBJ1-1; D gene unclear. Germline lookup yields CDR1 SGHDT and CDR2 YYEEEE. The V gene lost 5 bases and the J gene lost 0 bases, with 8 bases spanning the gap. The CDR3 covers 13 residues. The CDR3 loop is CASSFTLNTEAFF. The CDR3 coding sequence is TGTGCCAGCAGTTTCACGCTGAACACTGAAGCTTTCTTT.

The rearrangement uses TRBV25-1 and TRBJ1-2; D possibly corresponds to TRBD1 (5 bases). The CDR3 runs 15 residues. Per germline, CDR1 MGHDK and CDR2 SYGVNS. The germline V and J ends were trimmed by 5 bases and 8 bases, with 21 bases remaining between them. CDR3 DNA sequence: TGTGCCAGCAGTAAACAGACAGAGAGTTTTTACGGCTACACCTTC. The encoded protein is CASSKQTESFYGYTF.

V gene TRBV6-6 combines with J gene TRBJ2-4, with 7 positions matching TRBD2. Per the germline V gene, CDR1 is MNHNY and CDR2 is SVGAGI (reference sequence). Losses at the gene ends were 6 bases for V and 6 bases for J; bases not matched to a gene: 8. This CDR3 spans 14 amino acids. CDR3 coding DNA: TGTGCCAGCAGGTCCGCGGGGGAGGGAAACATTCAGTACTTC. Protein product: CASRSAGEGNIQYF.

The genes are TRBV30 and TRBJ1-1; D is uncertain. This CDR3 has 13 residues. V gave up 0 bases and J gave up 1 base, with 6 bases separating them. Germline-derived CDR1 and CDR2 are GTSNPN and SVGIG (reference sequence). The CDR3 DNA sequence: TGTGCCTGGAGTGTGTCTCGGAACACTGAAGCTTTCTTT. This encodes CAWSVSRNTEAFF.

The chain uses TRBV5-1 and TRBJ2-3; possibly TRBD1 or TRBD2 for D (6 bases each). Germline assignment: CDR1 SGHRS and CDR2 YFSETQ. The V end lost 0 bases, the J end lost 2 bases, and 13 bases lay between the germline ends. The length of the CDR3 is 16 residues. In nucleotides, the CDR3 is TGCGCCAGCAGCTTGGAAGGGGGGCGAGACACAGATACGCAGTATTTT. Translated, it gives CASSLEGGRDTDTQYF.

This chain connects TRBV4-2 to TRBJ1-1, with 7 bases fitting TRBD1. V gave up 8 bases and J gave up 3 bases; unmatched junction bases: 12. Per germline, CDR1 LGHNA and CDR2 YNFKEQ. CDR3 size: 15 residues. CDR3 DNA sequence: TGTGCCAGCCGCAGGGGGACGGAAAGGTACACTGAAGCTTTCTTT. It translates to CASRRGTERYTEAFF.

This clone showed up just a few times. This rearrangement joins TRBV3-1 (or the pseudogene TRBV3-2) to TRBJ1-1; D is perhaps TRBD1 (5 bases). CDR1 and CDR2 (germline): LGHDT, YNNKEL (reference sequence). This CDR3 region has 12 residues. With 0 bases removed from V and 13 bases from J, the gap between germline ends came to 12 bases. The CDR3 spells CASSQDRAGNFF. CDR3 nucleotide sequence: TGTGCCAGCAGCCAAGATAGGGCAGGGAATTTCTTT.

This sequence joins TRBV7-2 and TRBJ1-5; possibly TRBD1 for D (5 bases). V was clipped by 4 bases and J by 5 bases, with 9 bases between them. Germline V gene lookup returns CDR1 SGHTA and CDR2 FQGNSA. The CDR3 loop spans 13 amino acids. The CDR3: CASSSQEDQPQHF. CDR3 nucleotide sequence: TGTGCCAGCAGCTCACAGGAGGATCAGCCCCAGCATTTT.

V usage is TRBV7-9 and J usage is TRBJ1-1; D is uncertain. CDR3 length: 13 residues. The germline V gene encodes CDR1 SEHNR and CDR2 FQNEAQ (reference sequence). V lost 1 base, J lost 10 bases, and 13 bases lay in between. The CDR3 spells CASSLGEPGGAFF. As DNA, the CDR3 is TGTGCCAGCAGCTTAGGGGAACCAGGTGGAGCTTTCTTT.

V and J are TRBV27 and TRBJ2-1; 8 bases align to TRBD1. Per the germline V gene, CDR1 is MNHEY and CDR2 is SMNVEV (reference sequence). Germline trimming cut 2 bases from V and 9 bases from J; bases unmatched to any gene: 3. The CDR3 is 13 residues long. CDR3 residues: CASSLQGAGEQFF. For the CDR3, the DNA is TGTGCCAGCAGTTTACAGGGGGCTGGTGAGCAGTTCTTC.

The chain carries TRBV10-2 and TRBJ1-5; the D is unclear. Germline lookup yields CDR1 WSHSY and CDR2 SAAADI. The length of the CDR3 is 14 residues. Trimming removed 4 bases at V and 1 base at J, with 8 bases between. The CDR3 spells CASSALGSNQPQHF. The CDR3 nucleotides read TGCGCCAGCAGTGCTCTGGGCAGCAATCAGCCCCAGCATTTT.

J is TRBJ1-2 and V is TRBV3-1 (or the pseudogene TRBV3-2), with D possibly TRBD1 on 6 matching bases. CDR3 length equals 17 residues. The V gene lost 2 bases and the J gene lost 5 bases, with 21 bases spanning the gap. Looked up from germline, CDR1 is LGHDT and CDR2 is YNNKEL (reference sequence). The CDR3 DNA follows: TGTGCCAGCAGCCAACACAACAGGGAGGACCCCAGGTATGGCTACACCTTC. Encoded protein: CASSQHNREDPRYGYTF.

The sample holds a few counts of this clone. The V gene is TRBV6-6, the J gene TRBJ1-4; TRBD1 is a possible D gene (6 bases). From germline, CDR1 is MNHNY and CDR2 SVGAGI (reference sequence). The CDR3 runs to 14 residues. Trimming stripped 7 bases from V and 8 bases from J, with 17 bases between. CDR3 residues: CASNRGHSGEKLFF. Written as DNA, the CDR3 is TGTGCCAGCAATAGGGGACATTCGGGAGAAAAACTGTTTTTT.